Below, one T cell receptor (beta chain) is given with its context. The antigen this receptor binds is unknown. No base quality information exists; no much larger clone differs at one position. This specimen belongs to a study of graft-versus-host responses after intestinal transplantation (dated by TCRdb to 2020 to 2022). Describing the broader study: Recipients received multivisceral, liver-intestinal, or isolated intestinal transplants. After intestinal transplantation, graft-versus-host and host-versus-graft alloreactive T cell clones were followed in the graft, circulation and bone marrow using bulk TCR-beta CDR3 sequencing. Anti-thymocyte globulin induction was given to all recipients, followed by maintenance tacrolimus and steroids for approximately three years. To identify alloreactive clones, pre-transplant mixed lymphocyte reaction products were sequenced and then compared with unstimulated pre-transplant donor and recipient T cells. The cohort enrolled 24 intestinal transplant recipients, one of whom was a retransplant, and 3 patients without pretransplant specimens were excluded. Instead of going to the commercial service, samples from a few later patients were sequenced in-house on an Illumina MiSeq and processed with MiXCR. A peak of at least 4% donor T cells among recipient peripheral blood mononuclear cells was the definition used for donor T cell macrochimerism.

Trimmed from V: 5 bases; trimmed from J: 4 bases; junction bases lacking a gene match: 12. From the germline V gene (reference sequence), CDR1 is SEHNR and CDR2 is FQNEAQ. Its CDR3 holds 16 amino acids, cysteine through phenylalanine. Kept here is only the CDR3 DNA, which spans 48 bases and is read in frame from base 1. General findings and caveats noted by the study authors: The relatively low number and heterogeneity of intestinal transplant patients limited the conclusions. Early after transplant, declines in HvG clones were associated with peak levels of circulating GvH clones. Patients with donor T cell macrochimerism had high GvH to HvG T cell clonal ratios in their allografts. GvH clones were detected in recipient bone marrow, and some of these GvH clones were observed earlier in ileal mucosa or blood, consistent with an intestinal mucosal origin.

Taken with the paper, the label for time point translates to: cells obtained before transplantation from donor or recipient. CD3+CD4+ and CD3+CD8+ populations were FACS-sorted from unstimulated pre-transplant donor and recipient cells taken from spleen or lymph nodes. The library was generated by the immunoSEQ multiplex PCR assay. For most patients, genomic DNA was isolated with the Qiagen DNeasy Blood and Tissue Kit and sent frozen to Adaptive Biotechnologies for TCR sequencing. Adaptive Biotechnologies carried out high-throughput TCR-beta CDR3 sequencing of genomic DNA for most patients. Concerning the study's data processing: Adaptive's ImmunoSEQ software was the source of the TCR sequencing data for roughly 19 patients, while three other patients were processed with MiXCR and VDJtools. CD4 versus CD8 sorting errors were corrected by removing sequences found in both subsets at a frequency ratio below 5:1. CDR3 nucleotide sequences shared by donor and recipient were removed because the origin of these sequences could not be assigned. To be classed as alloreactive, a clone needed at least 2-fold expansion over unstimulated cells and a minimum CFSE-low frequency of 0.002% (template counts) or 0.001% (read counts). Clones detected in sequenced pre-transplant spleen, lymph node, or MLR CFSE-low populations of the donor or recipient were defined as mappable. Cumulative frequency of alloreactive clones was calculated as a percentage of all sequences weighted by copy number. TCRdb's version of the immuneACCESS table is confined to in-frame rearrangements and falls short of the full clone set. An unresolved V gene accounts for under half of the shortfall where checked; the remainder is of unknown origin. The V and J calls and the clone size are those of that table, but D and trimming were determined from the DNA. The table for this sample lists about 120,000 clones; around nine tenths of them were counted only once. Approximately 0.18% of the sample rests with the top ten.

Sequencing used unstimulated CD4+ T cells sorted from spleen or lymph node cells, obtained before intestinal transplant. This TCR was recovered from a human donor who received an intestinal transplant. The V and J segments used are TRBV7-9 and TRBJ1-2; the central 8 bases match TRBD1. The CDR3 region has the sequence CASSPPAQGATYGYTF. The DNA is as follows: TGTGCCAGCAGCCCACCTGCTCAGGGGGCGACCTATGGCTACACCTTC.